The 18 T cell receptor beta chains presented below share a single source sample, sequenced in a study of T-cell memory formation after mild COVID-19 (dated by TCRdb to the early 2020s). Libraries were constructed by 5' RACE. The data were produced on an Illumina NovaSeq 6000. Starting from the raw public reads, TCRdb applied fastp trimming at Q25, assembled clones with MiXCR and retained in-frame beta chains. CDR3 protein duplicates are merged, each entry listing the most common genes and DNA. The sample table contains about 170,000 distinct CDR3 sequences; only one count was recorded for approximately 13% of them. The ten largest clones capture approximately 3.3% of the sample. The sequenced sample was PBMCs or a T cell subset sorted from them (not recorded which). The receptors here all came from a man younger than 35 who had mild COVID-19 (a few samples of this study predate the infection). The sample titles of this study are shuffled in the database, so cell type and time point are left out; the donor was told from shared clones.

V and J are TRBV10-3 and TRBJ2-3; TRBD2 matches 10 bases. This CDR3 is 14 amino acids long. Germline V CDR1 and CDR2: ENHRY, SYGVKD. V gave up 3 bases and J gave up 14 bases; unmatched junction bases: 11. CDR3 nucleotide sequence: TGTGCCATCAGTGATAGAAGCGGGGGGGAAGTCGGGTATTTT. Encoded protein: CAISDRSGGEVGYF.

This clonotype was counted only a few times. This chain connects TRBV7-2 to TRBJ1-1, with D hard to call. CDR1 and CDR2 (germline): SGHTA, FQGNSA. The CDR3 runs 14 residues. V gave up 3 bases and J gave up 0 bases, with 8 bases separating them. The CDR3 DNA sequence: TGTGCCAGCAGCTTGAGGTACATGAACACTGAAGCTTTCTTT. It codes for CASSLRYMNTEAFF.

This clonotype has only a few counts. The gene calls are TRBV12-3 or TRBV12-4 and TRBJ1-1; a possible D gene is TRBD1 (6 bases). CDR3 length: 15 residues. V dropped 4 bases and J dropped 0 bases, with 12 bases sitting between them. The CDR3 region is CASSSHRAVNTEAFF. In DNA form, the CDR3 reads TGTGCCAGCAGTTCACACAGGGCAGTGAACACTGAAGCTTTCTTT.

This clonotype was detected only a few times. The chain is built from TRBV14 and TRBJ1-4; D is unresolved. The CDR3 length is 16 residues. V gave up 0 bases and J gave up 8 bases, with 16 bases separating them. CDR1 is SGHDN and CDR2 is FVKESK in the germline V gene. CDR3 nucleotides: TGTGCCAGCAGCCAAGACGTAAGTGGCACAGTGGAAAAACTGTTTTTT. This sequence encodes CASSQDVSGTVEKLFF.

The chain links TRBV11-2 to TRBJ2-3; TRBD2 agrees at 9 bases. From germline, CDR1 is SGHAT and CDR2 FQNNGV. The CDR3 spans 16 residues. Trimming took 1 base from V and 5 from J; bases not matched to a gene: 7. The CDR3 loop reads CASSLGKLAGLDTQYF. In DNA, the CDR3 is TGTGCCAGCAGCTTAGGAAAGCTAGCGGGGCTAGATACGCAGTATTTT.

This clonotype was observed at least ten times. The CDR3 loop is CASSSYPIAREQYF. The DNA for the CDR3 is TGTGCCAGCAGCTCCTACCCTATAGCGCGGGAGCAGTACTTC. The chain joins TRBV7-2 to TRBJ2-7, with D perhaps matching TRBD2 (5 bases). The CDR3 covers 14 residues. CDR1 and CDR2 (germline): SGHTA, FQGNSA. V was cut by 4 bases and J by 7 bases, with 17 bases left in between.

This clonotype appeared a few times. The genes are TRBV27 and TRBJ1-1; no reliable D call. The CDR3 consists of 15 residues. The V gene's germline CDR1 is MNHEY and CDR2 SMNVEV (reference sequence). Deletions cut 6 bases from V and 0 bases from J, with 14 bases between. CDR3 amino acids: CASRGTVYMNTEAFF. The CDR3 region has the DNA TGTGCCAGCAGGGGCACAGTTTATATGAACACTGAAGCTTTCTTT.

This clonotype was seen ten or more times. The chain recombines TRBV3-1 with TRBJ2-4; D is unresolved. This CDR3 has 12 residues. Germline V lookup: CDR1 LGHDT, CDR2 YNNKEL (reference sequence). V was clipped by 1 base and J by 9 bases, with 7 bases between them. The CDR3 DNA reads TGTGCCAGCAGCCAAGTTGAGCGCATTCAGTACTTC. Its translation: CASSQVERIQYF.

Many counts were recorded for this clonotype. The chain employs TRBV7-2 and TRBJ2-2; a possible D gene is TRBD2 (6 bases). CDR1 SGHTA and CDR2 FQGNSA come from the germline V gene. CDR3 length: 15 residues. V lost 2 bases to trimming and J lost 4 bases, with 11 bases between them. The DNA of the CDR3 is TGTGCCAGCAGCTTAAGTACTAGCAGCACCGGGGAGCTGTTTTTT. It encodes CASSLSTSSTGELFF.

The chain uses TRBV5-1 and TRBJ2-1, with D maybe TRBD1 (5 bases). The V gene lost 2 bases and the J gene lost 7 bases, with 7 bases spanning the gap. The CDR3 covers 12 residues. Germline loops: CDR1 SGHRS, CDR2 YFSETQ. The CDR3 region is CASSLQENEQFF. The CDR3 bases are TGCGCCAGCAGCTTACAGGAAAATGAGCAGTTCTTC.

This chain uses TRBV7-2 with TRBJ1-1; 8 nucleotides line up with TRBD1. CDR1 and CDR2 (germline): SGHTA, FQGNSA. This CDR3 has 14 amino acids. Unmatched junction bases numbered 2, after V lost 1 base and J lost 4 bases. This CDR3 is CASSLGQGATEAFF. The CDR3 coding sequence is TGTGCCAGCAGCTTAGGGCAGGGGGCCACTGAAGCTTTCTTT. Using reference TRBV7-2 and TRBJ1-1 for the parts outside the CDR3, the full variable domain is GAGVSQSPSNKVTEKGKDVELRCDPISGHTALYWYRQSLGQGLEFLIYFQGNSAPDKSGLPSDRFSAERTGGSVSTLTIQRTQQEDSAVYLCASSLGQGATEAFFGQGTRLTVV.

The chain combines TRBV12-3 or TRBV12-4 with TRBJ2-3, with 8 nucleotides matching TRBD2. Losses at the gene ends were 3 bases for V and 3 bases for J; bases not matched to a gene: 14. This CDR3 region has 18 residues. Written as DNA, the CDR3 is TGTGCCAGCAGTTTTGAGGGAAGTACGGGACTAGGGACAGATACGCAGTATTTT. Residues: CASSFEGSTGLGTDTQYF.

V is TRBV20-1 and J is TRBJ2-3; 8 bases line up with TRBD1. The CDR3 totals 18 residues. The V segment lost 1 base and the J segment 1 base; nucleotides outside the gene matches: 13. The germline V gene encodes CDR1 DFQATT and CDR2 SNEGSKA (reference sequence). Here the CDR3 reads CSARGETKYRGGTDTQYF. CDR3 nucleotide sequence: TGCAGTGCTAGAGGTGAAACGAAGTACAGGGGGGGCACAGATACGCAGTATTTT.

This rearrangement joins TRBV6-5 to TRBJ2-2; no firm D call. V was cut by 7 bases and J by 1 base, with 7 bases left in between. This CDR3 is 13 amino acids long. Germline values: CDR1 MNHEY, CDR2 SVGAGI. The CDR3 reads CASKLLNTGELFF. The CDR3 DNA sequence: TGTGCCAGCAAACTGCTGAACACCGGGGAGCTGTTTTTT.

This chain links TRBV6-5 with TRBJ1-2; D is undetermined. V gave up 0 bases and J gave up 1 base, with 9 bases separating them. Germline CDR1 is MNHEY and CDR2 is SVGAGI. The CDR3 runs 15 residues. The CDR3 loop reads CASSYSKGSNYGYTF. The DNA for the CDR3 is TGTGCCAGCAGTTACTCAAAAGGGAGTAACTATGGCTACACCTTC.

This chain links TRBV10-3 with TRBJ2-5, with no clear D. Trimming shortened V by 2 bases and J by 0 bases, and 13 bases separated the two germline ends. The CDR3 covers 16 residues. Germline V gene data show CDR1 as ENHRY and CDR2 as SYGVKD. CDR3 nucleotide sequence: TGTGCCATCAGTGAGAACACAGTTCAGTACCAAGAGACCCAGTACTTC. Translating it yields CAISENTVQYQETQYF.

The chain combines TRBV21-1 with TRBJ1-4. TRBV21-1 is a listed pseudogene. The CDR3 is 15 amino acids. This CDR3 reads CASSKDGPRNEKLFF. The DNA for the CDR3 is TGTGCCAGCAGCAAAGACGGCCCGCGCAATGAAAAACTGTTTTTT.

The chain links TRBV12-3 or TRBV12-4 to TRBJ1-5, with D perhaps TRBD1 (6 bases). With 8 bases removed from V and 1 base from J, the gap between germline ends came to 15 bases. The CDR3 loop spans 15 amino acids. CDR3: CASVGGASSNQPQHF. CDR3 bases: TGTGCCAGCGTAGGGGGGGCATCGAGCAATCAGCCCCAGCATTTT.